This TCR beta chain was recovered during a study of cytomegalovirus exposure and HLA in healthy donors. This CDR3 has 16 amino acids. The V and J ends lost 2 bases and 7 bases, in that order; junction bases with no gene match: 8. Germline values: CDR1 SEHNR, CDR2 FQNEAQ (reference sequence). The PCR was carried out with 60 Vbeta primers and 13 Jbeta primers. Repertoires were generated with immunoSEQ multiplex PCR, while TCRdb's copy carries only in-frame clones and drops some. The sample records roughly 200,000 clones, around 88% being singletons. The gene calls are TRBV7-9 and TRBJ2-1, with 10 bases that match TRBD2. The specimen sequenced was PBMCs. The clonotype was recovered from a man aged 35 to 55 in good health and CMV-seropositive. This CDR3 reads CASSLKSGRAANEQFF. In DNA form, the CDR3 reads TGTGCCAGCAGCTTAAAAAGCGGGAGGGCCGCGAATGAGCAGTTCTTC.